This entry lists 26 T cell receptor beta chains sequenced from one sample in a study of blood T cell repertoires in COVID-19. Sequencing used immunoSEQ multiplex PCR; TCRdb keeps in-frame clones, though not all of them. This sample has approximately 170,000 clones; 88% occur once, and the top ten carry approximately 2%. The sample comprised peripheral blood. These receptors came from a man aged 45 to 65 who had recovered from COVID-19.

This clone was detected once. V and J are TRBV29-1 and TRBJ1-2, with D tentatively TRBD1 (6 bases). V was trimmed by 2 bases and J by 6 bases, leaving 19 bases between them. The CDR3 length is 15 residues. CDR1 is SQVTM and CDR2 is ANQGSEA in the germline V gene. The CDR3 spells CSVELLTGIGNGYTF. DNA for the CDR3: TGCAGCGTTGAACTATTAACAGGGATTGGTAATGGCTACACCTTC.

The chain recombines TRBV7-2 with TRBJ2-1; a weak D match, TRBD2 (5 bases). V lost 3 bases to trimming and J lost 7 bases, with 10 bases between them. Germline V gene sequence: CDR1 SGHTA, CDR2 FQGNSA. CDR3 length: 13 amino acids. CDR3: CASSFYGGNEQFF. CDR3 DNA sequence: TGTGCCAGCAGCTTCTATGGAGGTAATGAGCAGTTCTTC.

This clone appeared once. The chain has TRBV10-3 and TRBJ2-1, with 9 bases fitting TRBD2. V lost 8 bases and J lost 7; bases outside the gene matches: 6. The CDR3 is 13 residues long. From germline, CDR1 is ENHRY and CDR2 SYGVKD. The CDR3 nucleotides are TGTGCCATCGGGGGACTAGCCTGGAATGAGCAGTTCTTC. This sequence encodes CAIGGLAWNEQFF.

Ten or more counts support this clone. The chain recombines TRBV29-1 with TRBJ2-1; D is perhaps TRBD2 (5 bases). The ends were cut back, 7 bases at V and 5 bases at J, with 18 bases in the middle. Germline assignment: CDR1 SQVTM and CDR2 ANQGSEA. The CDR3 runs to 14 residues. DNA for the CDR3: TGCAGCGGGTCTGGGTGGGAGACGGACAATGAGCAGTTCTTC. It yields the protein CSGSGWETDNEQFF.

Here the CDR3 DNA reads TGTGCCAGCAGTCGCGATCATGGCTACACCTTC. Amino acids: CASSRDHGYTF. The chain couples TRBV6-5 to TRBJ1-2; no firm D call. The V and J ends lost 5 bases and 6 bases respectively, with 7 bases between them. The CDR3 is 11 residues long. The germline V gene encodes CDR1 MNHEY and CDR2 SVGAGI.

The chain links TRBV4-2 to TRBJ1-5, with 9 bases aligning to TRBD1. After removal of 3 bases from V and 3 bases from J, the junction contained 3 bases not matched to a gene. The CDR3 is 15 amino acids. In germline, CDR1 is LGHNA, CDR2 YNFKEQ. CDR3 in amino acids: CASSQNRGLNQPQHF. The CDR3 coding sequence is TGTGCCAGCAGCCAGAACAGGGGGCTCAATCAGCCCCAGCATTTT.

The gene calls are TRBV7-8 and TRBJ2-1; D remains ambiguous. V was shortened by 4 bases and J by 3 bases, with 10 bases between the two germline ends. The CDR3 sequence is 14 residues long. Per the germline V gene, CDR1 is SGHVS and CDR2 is FQNEAQ. The CDR3: CASSSRVGYNEQFF. The CDR3 nucleotides read TGTGCCAGCAGCTCGCGAGTCGGCTACAATGAGCAGTTCTTC. The full variable domain, rest sourced from reference TRBV7-8 and TRBJ2-1, is GAGVSQSPRYKVAKRGQDVALRCDPISGHVSLFWYQQALGQGPEFLTYFQNEAQLDKSGLPSDRFFAERPEGSVSTLKIQRTQQEDSAVYLCASSSRVGYNEQFFGPGTRLTVL.

This clone was seen a few times. The same CDR3 arises from other DNA sequences in this sample as well. This chain joins TRBV18 and TRBJ1-4; D is undetermined. V lost 3 bases and J 5 bases, leaving 7 bases between the germline ends. The CDR3 is made up of 13 amino acids. Germline CDR1 reads KGHSH; CDR2 reads LQKENI. The DNA of the CDR3 is TGTGCCAGCTCACCCTCTTCGAATGAAAAACTGTTTTTT. Its protein product is CASSPSSNEKLFF.

The chain recombines TRBV6-1 with TRBJ1-1; the match to TRBD1 covers 11 bases. The CDR3 covers 18 residues. V was pared by 4 bases and J by 4 bases, with 14 bases of the junction left unmatched. Germline-derived CDR1 and CDR2 are MNHNS and SASEGT. CDR3 protein: CASSAPSDRGLIVTEAFF. In DNA form, the CDR3 reads TGTGCCAGCAGTGCTCCCTCGGACAGGGGGCTGATAGTCACTGAAGCTTTCTTT.

The V gene is TRBV7-3, the J gene TRBJ2-3; no firm D call. Germline lookup yields CDR1 SGHTA and CDR2 FQGTGA. This CDR3 comprises 13 residues. With 6 bases removed from V and 5 bases from J, the gap between germline ends came to 12 bases. CDR3 bases: TGTGCCAGCAGTCAAGCCAGGCGAGATACGCAGTATTTT. It is translated as CASSQARRDTQYF.

The chain carries TRBV2 and TRBJ1-2; D is perhaps TRBD1 (5 bases). Germline V gene sequence: CDR1 SNHLY, CDR2 FYNNEI. V lost 4 bases and J 2 bases, leaving 8 bases between the germline ends. The CDR3 is made up of 13 amino acids. DNA of the CDR3: TGTGCCAGCAGTGTTGGGGGGAACTATGGCTACACCTTC. Its protein is CASSVGGNYGYTF.

The rearrangement joins TRBV6-5 to TRBJ2-7, with 9 nucleotides matching TRBD1. J lost 0 bases, V lost 6 bases, and 6 bases had no gene match. Looked up from germline, CDR1 is MNHEY and CDR2 is SVGAGI. The CDR3 totals 15 residues. The CDR3 nucleotides read TGTGCCAGCAGGGATTCGACAGGGGGCTCCTACGAGCAGTACTTC. This gives the protein CASRDSTGGSYEQYF.

The chain recombines TRBV19 with TRBJ1-2, with D hard to call. Germline CDR1 LNHDA, CDR2 SQIVND (reference sequence). Trimming removed 8 bases from V and 4 bases from J, with 11 bases in between. This CDR3 contains 12 residues. CDR3 loop: CASFAVRYGYTF. The CDR3 DNA follows: TGTGCCAGTTTCGCAGTCCGCTATGGCTACACCTTC. The variable domain in full, with the rest retrieved from reference TRBV19 and TRBJ1-2, is DGGITQSPKYLFRKEGQNVTLSCEQNLNHDAMYWYRQDPGQGLRLIYYSQIVNDFQKGDIAEGYSVSREKKESFPLTVTSAQKNPTAFYLCASFAVRYGYTFGSGTRLTVV.

This chain uses TRBV9 with TRBJ2-6; D is unresolved. Per germline, CDR1 SGDLS and CDR2 YYNGEE. Trimming removed 0 bases at V and 2 bases at J, with 12 bases between. CDR3 length: 17 amino acids. The CDR3 here is CASSVGSGPPGANVLTF. CDR3 sequence (DNA): TGTGCCAGCAGCGTAGGTTCAGGTCCCCCTGGGGCCAACGTCCTGACTTTC.

The chain combines TRBV7-9 with TRBJ1-6, with no clear D. This CDR3 has 13 amino acids. Trimming pared 5 bases from V and 9 bases from J, leaving 11 bases between. CDR1 SEHNR and CDR2 FQNEAQ come from the germline V gene (reference sequence). The CDR3 nucleotides are TGTGCCAGCAGCAAAGCCGGGGTTTCACCCCTCCACTTT. Its protein product is CASSKAGVSPLHF.

V gene TRBV14 combines with J gene TRBJ2-1; 10 nucleotides agree with TRBD1. In germline, CDR1 is SGHDN, CDR2 FVKESK. Trimming took 4 bases from V and 7 from J; bases not matched to a gene: 1. The CDR3 totals 13 residues. This CDR3 is CASSPGQGNEQFF. The CDR3 DNA reads TGTGCCAGCAGCCCGGGACAGGGGAATGAGCAGTTCTTC.

V is TRBV7-7 and J is TRBJ2-5; tentatively, D is TRBD2 (6 bases). Germline CDR1 is SSHAT and CDR2 is FNYEAQ (reference sequence). V lost 5 bases, J lost 2 bases, and 9 bases lay in between. This CDR3 is 13 amino acids long. The CDR3 region is CASSQGLQETQYF. CDR3 nucleotides: TGTGCCAGCAGCCAAGGACTACAAGAGACCCAGTACTTC.

J is TRBJ2-2 and V is TRBV28; possible D gene TRBD1, 6 bases. CDR3 length: 14 amino acids. Germline CDR1 is MDHEN and CDR2 is SYDVKM. V dropped 5 bases and J dropped 3 bases, with 10 bases sitting between them. CDR3 amino acids: CASSLGQYTGELFF. The CDR3 DNA reads TGTGCCAGCAGTCTTGGACAGTACACCGGGGAGCTGTTTTTT.

This sequence joins TRBV29-1 and TRBJ2-5, with TRBD2 as a possible D gene (5 bases). Germline-derived CDR1 and CDR2 are SQVTM and ANQGSEA. V lost 2 bases and J 5 bases, leaving 9 bases between the germline ends. This CDR3 is 12 amino acids long. The CDR3 DNA follows: TGCAGCGTTGAAATGGGGAGCGAGACCCAGTACTTC. This gives the protein CSVEMGSETQYF.

The genes are TRBV28 and TRBJ1-2; 12 positions agree with TRBD1. Trimming cost V 6 bases and J 5 bases; bases outside gene matches: 10. Per germline, CDR1 MDHEN and CDR2 SYDVKM. This CDR3 has 16 amino acids. The CDR3 nucleotides read TGTGCCAGCAGATCTTCCGGGACAGGGGGCAGTTATGGCTACACCTTC. Amino acids: CASRSSGTGGSYGYTF.

This chain links TRBV5-8 with TRBJ2-5; 9 bases are a match to TRBD1. The CDR3 has 19 amino acids. Per germline, CDR1 SGHTS and CDR2 YDEGEE. V gave up 2 bases and J gave up 2 bases; unmatched junction bases: 16. CDR3 sequence: CASSLPGDRVPKGQETQYF. The CDR3 coding sequence is TGTGCCAGCAGCTTACCGGGGGACAGGGTTCCGAAGGGTCAAGAGACCCAGTACTTC.

This chain joins TRBV7-9 and TRBJ2-5; perhaps TRBD2 as D (5 bases). Germline CDR1 is SEHNR and CDR2 is FQNEAQ (reference sequence). Trimming pared 6 bases from V and 5 bases from J, leaving 16 bases between. This CDR3 has 14 residues. The CDR3: CASRTGDPGETQYF. In nucleotides, the CDR3 is TGTGCCAGCAGGACCGGGGATCCTGGGGAGACCCAGTACTTC.

The chain couples TRBV7-2 to TRBJ1-5; a possible D gene is TRBD1 (5 bases). Germline V gene data show CDR1 as SGHTA and CDR2 as FQGNSA. There are 14 residues in the CDR3. V was shortened by 4 bases and J by 0 bases, with 7 bases between the two germline ends. CDR3 coding DNA: TGTGCCAGCAGCTCCAGGGTTAGCAATCAGCCCCAGCATTTT. Protein product: CASSSRVSNQPQHF. The whole variable domain, filled in from reference TRBV7-2 and TRBJ1-5, reads GAGVSQSPSNKVTEKGKDVELRCDPISGHTALYWYRQSLGQGLEFLIYFQGNSAPDKSGLPSDRFSAERTGGSVSTLTIQRTQQEDSAVYLCASSSRVSNQPQHFGDGTRLSIL.

The V gene is TRBV28, the J gene TRBJ1-2; D is undetermined. Trimming removed 2 bases from V and 4 bases from J, with 14 bases in between. Germline CDR1 and CDR2: MDHEN and SYDVKM. The CDR3 has 15 residues. CDR3 nucleotide sequence: TGTGCCAGCAGTTTAGGTCACGGTTTGAGCTATGGCTACACCTTC. Its protein is CASSLGHGLSYGYTF.

The CDR3 coding sequence is TGTGCCAGCAGCTTACCCGGGACCTCTGGACTAGCGGGGGAGGGGCAGTACTTC. Translation gives CASSLPGTSGLAGEGQYF. The J gene is TRBJ2-7, the V gene TRBV11-2; 13 nucleotides align to TRBD2. The V gene end was trimmed by 2 bases and the J gene end by 9 bases; junction bases not matched to a gene: 16. The CDR3 totals 18 residues. Germline loops: CDR1 SGHAT, CDR2 FQNNGV. Based on the CDR3 plus reference TRBV11-2 and TRBJ2-7, the full variable domain is EAGVAQSPRYKIIEKRQSVAFWCNPISGHATLYWYQQILGQGPKLLIQFQNNGVVDDSQLPKDRFSAERLKGVDSTLKIQPAKLEDSAVYLCASSLPGTSGLAGEGQYFGPGTRLTVT.

The chain carries TRBV3-1 (or the pseudogene TRBV3-2) and TRBJ1-2, with 8 bases fitting TRBD1. After removal of 4 bases from V and 4 bases from J, the junction contained 8 bases not matched to a gene. Looked up from germline, CDR1 is LGHDT and CDR2 is YNNKEL (reference sequence). This CDR3 is 15 amino acids long. Written as DNA, the CDR3 is TGTGCCAGCAGCCCAACCAGGGGGCTCGGCTATGGCTACACCTTC. Residues: CASSPTRGLGYGYTF.